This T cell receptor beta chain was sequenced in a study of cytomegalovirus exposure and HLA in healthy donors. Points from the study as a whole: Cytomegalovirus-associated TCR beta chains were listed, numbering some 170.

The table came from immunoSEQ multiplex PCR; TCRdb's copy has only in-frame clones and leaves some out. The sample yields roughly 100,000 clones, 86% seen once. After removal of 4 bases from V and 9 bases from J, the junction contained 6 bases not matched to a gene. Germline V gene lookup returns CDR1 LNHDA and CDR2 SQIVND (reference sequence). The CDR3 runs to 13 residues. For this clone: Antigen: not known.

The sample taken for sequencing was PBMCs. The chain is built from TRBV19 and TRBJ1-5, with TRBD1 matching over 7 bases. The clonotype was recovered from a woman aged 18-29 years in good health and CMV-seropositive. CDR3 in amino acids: CASSRQGLSPQHF. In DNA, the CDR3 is TGTGCCAGTAGTAGACAGGGTCTGTCGCCCCAGCATTTT. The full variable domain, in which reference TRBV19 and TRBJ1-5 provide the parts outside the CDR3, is DGGITQSPKYLFRKEGQNVTLSCEQNLNHDAMYWYRQDPGQGLRLIYYSQIVNDFQKGDIAEGYSVSREKKESFPLTVTSAQKNPTAFYLCASSRQGLSPQHFGDGTRLSIL.